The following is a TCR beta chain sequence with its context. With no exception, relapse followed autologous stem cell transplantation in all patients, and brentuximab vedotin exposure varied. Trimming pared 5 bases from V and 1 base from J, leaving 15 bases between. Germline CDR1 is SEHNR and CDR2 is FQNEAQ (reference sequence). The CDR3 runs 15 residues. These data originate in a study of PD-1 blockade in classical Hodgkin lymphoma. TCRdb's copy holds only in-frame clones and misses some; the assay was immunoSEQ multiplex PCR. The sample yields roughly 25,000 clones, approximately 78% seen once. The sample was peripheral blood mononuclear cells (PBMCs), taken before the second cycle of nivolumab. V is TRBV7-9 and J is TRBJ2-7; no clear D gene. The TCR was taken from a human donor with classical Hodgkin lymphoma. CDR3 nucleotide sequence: TGTGCCAGCAGCCTTGGACGGATGGTATCCTACGAGCAGTACTTC. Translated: CASSLGRMVSYEQYF.